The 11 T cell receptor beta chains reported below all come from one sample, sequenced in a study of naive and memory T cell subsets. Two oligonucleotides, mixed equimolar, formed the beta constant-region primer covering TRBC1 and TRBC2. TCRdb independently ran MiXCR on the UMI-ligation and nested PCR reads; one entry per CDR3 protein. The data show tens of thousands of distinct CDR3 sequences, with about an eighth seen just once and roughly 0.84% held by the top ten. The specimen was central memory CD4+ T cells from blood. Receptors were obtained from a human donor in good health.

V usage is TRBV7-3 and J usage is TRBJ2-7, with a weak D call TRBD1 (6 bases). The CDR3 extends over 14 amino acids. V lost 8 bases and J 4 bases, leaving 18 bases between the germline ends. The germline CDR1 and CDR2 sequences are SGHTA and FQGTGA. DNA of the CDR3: TGTGCCAGCGCCACTTCGGGACACCCATACGAGCAGTACTTC. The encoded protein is CASATSGHPYEQYF.

The CDR3 nucleotides read TGTGCCAGCAGTGAAGAAAGGAAGAATGGCTACACCTTC. As protein: CASSEERKNGYTF. The chain recombines TRBV2 with TRBJ1-2; D call uncertain. V gave up 1 base and J gave up 6 bases, with 9 bases separating them. Per the germline V gene, CDR1 is SNHLY and CDR2 is FYNNEI. This CDR3 spans 13 amino acids.

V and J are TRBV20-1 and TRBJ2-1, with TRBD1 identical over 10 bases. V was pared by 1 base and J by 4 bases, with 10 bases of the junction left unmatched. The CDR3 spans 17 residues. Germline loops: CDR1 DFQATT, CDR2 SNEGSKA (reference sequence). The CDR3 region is CSARGEPGQGLYNEQFF. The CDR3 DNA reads TGCAGTGCTAGAGGGGAACCGGGACAGGGGTTATACAATGAGCAGTTCTTC.

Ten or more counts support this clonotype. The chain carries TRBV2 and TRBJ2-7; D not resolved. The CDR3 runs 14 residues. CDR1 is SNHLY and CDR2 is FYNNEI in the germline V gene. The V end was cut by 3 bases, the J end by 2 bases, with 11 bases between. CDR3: CASSDWYSTYEQYF. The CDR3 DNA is TGTGCCAGCAGTGACTGGTACTCCACCTACGAGCAGTACTTC.

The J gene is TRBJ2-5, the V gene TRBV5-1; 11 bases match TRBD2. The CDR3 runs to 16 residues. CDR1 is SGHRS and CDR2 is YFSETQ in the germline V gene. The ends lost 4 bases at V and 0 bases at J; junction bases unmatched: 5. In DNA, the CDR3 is TGCGCCAGCAGCGTTGGACTAGCGGGCAACCAAGAGACCCAGTACTTC. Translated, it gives CASSVGLAGNQETQYF.

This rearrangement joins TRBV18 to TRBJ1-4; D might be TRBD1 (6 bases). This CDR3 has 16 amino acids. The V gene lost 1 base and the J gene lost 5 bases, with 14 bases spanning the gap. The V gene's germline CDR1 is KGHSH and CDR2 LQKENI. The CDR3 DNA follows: TGTGCCAGCTCACCACTAGCACAGGGCTCCAATGAAAAACTGTTTTTT. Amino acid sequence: CASSPLAQGSNEKLFF.

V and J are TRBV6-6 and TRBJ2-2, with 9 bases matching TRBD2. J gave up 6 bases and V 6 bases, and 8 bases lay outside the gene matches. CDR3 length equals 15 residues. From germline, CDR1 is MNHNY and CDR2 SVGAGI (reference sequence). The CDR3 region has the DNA TGTGCCAGCAGGGGTACTAGCGGGTGCTCCGGGGAGCTGTTTTTT. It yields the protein CASRGTSGCSGELFF.

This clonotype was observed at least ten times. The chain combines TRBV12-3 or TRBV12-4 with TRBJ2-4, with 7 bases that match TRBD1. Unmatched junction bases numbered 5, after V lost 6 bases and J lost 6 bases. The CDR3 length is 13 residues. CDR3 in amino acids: CASRVGGLNIQYF. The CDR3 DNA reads TGTGCCAGCAGGGTAGGGGGCTTAAACATTCAGTACTTC.

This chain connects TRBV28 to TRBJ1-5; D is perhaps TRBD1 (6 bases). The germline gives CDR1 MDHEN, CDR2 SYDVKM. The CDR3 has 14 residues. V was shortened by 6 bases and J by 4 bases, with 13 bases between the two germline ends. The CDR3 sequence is CASSFNRVNQPQHF. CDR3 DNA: TGTGCCAGCAGCTTCAACAGGGTTAATCAGCCCCAGCATTTT.

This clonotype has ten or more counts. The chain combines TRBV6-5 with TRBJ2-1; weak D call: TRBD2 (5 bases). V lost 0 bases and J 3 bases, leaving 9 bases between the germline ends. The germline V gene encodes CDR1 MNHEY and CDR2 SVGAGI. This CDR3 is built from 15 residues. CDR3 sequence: CASSYSGALYNEQFF. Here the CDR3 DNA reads TGTGCCAGCAGTTACTCGGGAGCCCTCTACAATGAGCAGTTCTTC.

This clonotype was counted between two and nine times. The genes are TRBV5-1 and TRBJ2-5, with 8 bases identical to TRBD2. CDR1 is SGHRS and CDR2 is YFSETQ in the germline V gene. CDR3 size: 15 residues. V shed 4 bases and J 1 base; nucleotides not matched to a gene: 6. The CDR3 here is CASSPLLAAQETQYF. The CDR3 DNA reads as TGCGCCAGCAGCCCATTACTAGCGGCCCAAGAGACCCAGTACTTC.